Below, 25 T cell receptor beta chains from the same sample are listed, as sequenced in a study of cytomegalovirus exposure and HLA in healthy donors. Use of 60 Vbeta and 13 Jbeta primers characterized the PCR. The repertoire was sequenced with immunoSEQ multiplex PCR; TCRdb's copy has only in-frame clones and lacks some. Here the sample spans 100,000 to 150,000 clones, roughly 66% being singletons. Material for sequencing was PBMCs. These receptor sequences come from a man in his sixties in good health and CMV-seropositive.

The chain links TRBV7-8 to TRBJ1-2, with D uncertain. This CDR3 spans 12 amino acids. V lost 1 base and J 5 bases, leaving 5 bases between the germline ends. Germline V CDR1 and CDR2: SGHVS, FQNEAQ. CDR3 loop: CASSLGGYGYTF. The DNA for the CDR3 is TGTGCCAGCAGCTTAGGAGGGTATGGCTACACCTTC.

The genes are TRBV4-1 and TRBJ2-7; 10 nucleotides agree with TRBD2. The germline gives CDR1 MGHRA, CDR2 YSYEKL. The CDR3 loop spans 15 amino acids. Germline trimming cut 2 bases from V and 2 bases from J; bases unmatched to any gene: 3. CDR3 residues: CASSQPGTSAYEQYF. The DNA of the CDR3 is TGCGCCAGCAGCCAACCCGGGACTAGCGCCTACGAGCAGTACTTC.

The rearrangement joins TRBV5-1 to TRBJ1-2; D gene uncertain. This CDR3 spans 16 amino acids. Trimming stripped 0 bases from V and 4 bases from J, with 16 bases between. Germline CDR1 SGHRS, CDR2 YFSETQ. CDR3 sequence (DNA): TGCGCCAGCAGCTTGGAGCATACGGGATATAGCTATGGCTACACCTTC. Translating it yields CASSLEHTGYSYGYTF.

This clone appeared once. This chain joins TRBV28 and TRBJ1-1; D may be TRBD1 (6 bases). The CDR3 runs 15 residues. The germline V gene encodes CDR1 MDHEN and CDR2 SYDVKM. V was trimmed by 4 bases and J by 7 bases, leaving 19 bases between them. CDR3 amino acids: CASSSRFEGEREAFF. In DNA form, the CDR3 reads TGTGCCAGCAGTTCCCGATTCGAGGGGGAGCGTGAAGCTTTCTTT.

V is TRBV2 and J is TRBJ2-7, with 10 nucleotides matching TRBD1. The length of the CDR3 is 13 residues. Per the germline V gene, CDR1 is SNHLY and CDR2 is FYNNEI. The ends lost 7 bases at V and 7 bases at J; junction bases unmatched: 7. The CDR3 DNA reads as TGTGCCAGCACTGGGGACAGGGGAGGGGAGCAGTACTTC. Protein: CASTGDRGGEQYF.

The rearrangement uses TRBV28 and TRBJ1-1; D is ambiguous. V was pared by 2 bases and J by 1 base, with 8 bases between. Germline V CDR1 and CDR2: MDHEN, SYDVKM. CDR3 length: 14 residues. This chain's CDR3 is CASSLVGRNTEAFF. Written as DNA, the CDR3 is TGTGCCAGCAGTTTAGTGGGCAGGAACACTGAAGCTTTCTTT.

This clone has a handful of counts. The rearrangement uses TRBV27 and TRBJ1-1, with TRBD1 matching over 8 bases. This CDR3 comprises 15 residues. V shed 7 bases and J 5 bases; nucleotides not matched to a gene: 12. Germline values: CDR1 MNHEY, CDR2 SMNVEV (reference sequence). The CDR3 DNA reads TGTGCCAGCACCTTGACCGGACAGGGATGGACTGAAGCTTTCTTT. This gives the protein CASTLTGQGWTEAFF.

V usage is TRBV10-3 and J usage is TRBJ1-3; D perhaps matches TRBD1 (6 bases). Trimming took 9 bases from V and 4 from J, leaving 16 bases between them. CDR3 length: 14 amino acids. Germline V CDR1 and CDR2: ENHRY, SYGVKD. CDR3 bases: TGTGCCATAAACAGGGAGTCGGGGGGAAACACCATATATTTT. Translated: CAINRESGGNTIYF.

The chain uses TRBV19 and TRBJ1-1; TRBD1 might be the D (5 bases). This CDR3 contains 13 residues. Trimming stripped 2 bases from V and 3 bases from J, with 7 bases between. Germline V gene sequence: CDR1 LNHDA, CDR2 SQIVND (reference sequence). In nucleotides, the CDR3 is TGTGCCAGTAGTATACAGGGCTACACTGAAGCTTTCTTT. This codes for CASSIQGYTEAFF.

This clone showed up just a few times. The chain links TRBV27 to TRBJ2-7; weak D call: TRBD1 (5 bases). This CDR3 is built from 13 residues. Germline values: CDR1 MNHEY, CDR2 SMNVEV (reference sequence). V was pared by 3 bases and J by 3 bases, with 9 bases between. The CDR3 DNA reads as TGTGCCAGCAGTTTCCTGACAGACTACGAGCAGTACTTC. This sequence encodes CASSFLTDYEQYF.

V gene TRBV6-1 combines with J gene TRBJ2-1; possible D gene TRBD2, 5 bases. Germline V gene sequence: CDR1 MNHNS, CDR2 SASEGT. The CDR3 is made up of 12 amino acids. The ends were cut back, 7 bases at V and 13 bases at J, with 17 bases in the middle. The DNA for the CDR3 is TGTGCCAGCACCCCCCCTGGAGGCCCCCAGTTCTTC. Encoded protein: CASTPPGGPQFF.

Comment on this clone: Other DNA sequences in the same sample also yield this CDR3. J is TRBJ2-7 and V is TRBV5-1; TRBD1 might be the D (5 bases). Looked up from germline, CDR1 is SGHRS and CDR2 is YFSETQ. Deletions cut 8 bases from V and 1 base from J, with 13 bases between. CDR3 length equals 13 residues. This chain's CDR3 is CASSLGVSYEQYF. CDR3 nucleotide sequence: TGCGCCAGTTCCTTAGGGGTTTCCTACGAGCAGTACTTC.

This clone occurred once. V usage is TRBV6-1 and J usage is TRBJ1-4; TRBD1 matches at 9 bases. Germline V gene sequence: CDR1 MNHNS, CDR2 SASEGT. The CDR3 sequence is 14 residues long. The V and J ends lost 5 bases and 8 bases, in that order; junction bases with no gene match: 6. CDR3 region: CASSRQGVREKLFF. The CDR3 DNA reads TGTGCCAGCAGTCGACAGGGGGTGAGAGAAAAACTGTTTTTT.

V and J are TRBV5-1 and TRBJ1-4, with a possible D match to TRBD1 (5 bases). The CDR3 spans 16 residues. The germline V gene encodes CDR1 SGHRS and CDR2 YFSETQ. The ends were cut back, 0 bases at V and 4 bases at J, with 13 bases in the middle. CDR3 sequence: CASSLALRVGNEKLFF. As DNA, the CDR3 is TGCGCCAGCAGCTTGGCCCTCAGGGTTGGTAATGAAAAACTGTTTTTT.

The chain is built from TRBV5-1 and TRBJ2-1, with D maybe TRBD2 (5 bases). Trimming stripped 2 bases from V and 0 bases from J, with 9 bases between. The length of the CDR3 is 15 residues. Germline V CDR1 and CDR2: SGHRS, YFSETQ. Written as DNA, the CDR3 is TGCGCCAGCAGCTTTTACGGGGACTCCTACAATGAGCAGTTCTTC. Translating it yields CASSFYGDSYNEQFF.

Only a few counts were recorded for this clone. V and J are TRBV5-1 and TRBJ1-6; a possible D gene is TRBD1 (6 bases). V was cut by 4 bases and J by 6 bases, with 11 bases left in between. Germline loops: CDR1 SGHRS, CDR2 YFSETQ. This CDR3 is 14 amino acids long. CDR3 loop: CASSRSGVNSPLHF. The CDR3 DNA sequence: TGCGCCAGCAGCCGATCAGGGGTTAATTCACCCCTCCACTTT. Variable domain in full (rest from reference TRBV5-1 and TRBJ1-6): KAGVTQTPRYLIKTRGQQVTLSCSPISGHRSVSWYQQTPGQGLQFLFEYFSETQRNKGNFPGRFSGRQFSNSRSEMNVSTLELGDSALYLCASSRSGVNSPLHFGNGTRLTVT.

The chain has TRBV13 and TRBJ1-3; D is possibly TRBD1 (5 bases). The length of the CDR3 is 14 residues. V lost 6 bases and J 0 bases, leaving 9 bases between the germline ends. Germline CDR1 and CDR2: PRHDT and FYEKMQ (reference sequence). The CDR3, as DNA: TGTGCCAGCAGTCGACAGTTCTCTGGAAACACCATATATTTT. This encodes CASSRQFSGNTIYF.

This clone was found a few times. The chain combines TRBV5-1 with TRBJ1-5; D is unclear. Germline assignment: CDR1 SGHRS and CDR2 YFSETQ. Deletions cut 2 bases from V and 5 bases from J, with 11 bases between. The length of the CDR3 is 14 residues. CDR3: CASSLETRDQPQHF. The CDR3 coding sequence is TGCGCCAGCAGCTTAGAAACTCGGGATCAGCCCCAGCATTTT.

This clone was detected once. The J gene is TRBJ1-4, the V gene TRBV2; no definite D call. The CDR3 totals 12 residues. Germline CDR1 reads SNHLY; CDR2 reads FYNNEI. Between the trimmed V and J ends, which lost 9 bases and 3 bases, there was a span of 8 bases. The CDR3 DNA reads TGTGCCAGTAAACGGGCTAATGAAAAACTGTTTTTT. Translating gives CASKRANEKLFF.

The V gene is TRBV7-2, the J gene TRBJ1-3; no definite D call. V shed 5 bases and J shed 0 bases, with 17 bases lying between them. Germline V gene sequence: CDR1 SGHTA, CDR2 FQGNSA. This CDR3 is 17 amino acids long. The CDR3 here is CASSPSAGGYSGNTIYF. Written as DNA, the CDR3 is TGTGCCAGCAGCCCGTCCGCCGGAGGCTACTCTGGAAACACCATATATTTT.

The V call is TRBV19, the J call TRBJ1-1; TRBD1 aligns across 7 bases. After removal of 5 bases from V and 0 bases from J, the junction contained 6 bases not matched to a gene. The length of the CDR3 is 15 residues. Germline V gives CDR1 LNHDA, CDR2 SQIVND (reference sequence). The CDR3 DNA sequence: TGTGCCAGTAGTCAGGGGGGCACTTTGAACACTGAAGCTTTCTTT. Its protein is CASSQGGTLNTEAFF.

There are a few counts of this clone. V and J are TRBV5-1 and TRBJ1-3; D not resolved. This CDR3 contains 14 residues. From germline, CDR1 is SGHRS and CDR2 YFSETQ. V lost 2 bases, J lost 4 bases, and 10 bases lay in between. This CDR3 is CASSFGYGGNTIYF. The CDR3 DNA is TGCGCCAGCAGCTTCGGGTATGGCGGAAACACCATATATTTT.

The chain has TRBV19 and TRBJ1-5, with TRBD1 identical over 9 bases. Trimming took 6 bases from V and 4 from J; bases not matched to a gene: 7. The CDR3 runs to 15 residues. Germline V gene lookup returns CDR1 LNHDA and CDR2 SQIVND (reference sequence). The CDR3 nucleotides are TGTGCCAGTAGCACATGGGACAGGGCGAATCAGCCCCAGCATTTT. Amino acids: CASSTWDRANQPQHF.

V is TRBV10-2 and J is TRBJ2-1; 9 bases agree with TRBD1. The CDR3 length is 16 residues. Looked up from germline, CDR1 is WSHSY and CDR2 is SAAADI. With V trimmed by 2 bases and J by 3 bases, 5 bases remained unmatched. This CDR3 reads CASSEIGGQGYNEQFF. The CDR3 DNA follows: TGCGCCAGCAGTGAGATTGGGGGACAGGGCTACAATGAGCAGTTCTTC.

The V call is TRBV4-1, the J call TRBJ2-1; maybe TRBD1 (6 bases). The CDR3 is 15 amino acids. From germline, CDR1 is MGHRA and CDR2 YSYEKL. The V end was cut by 4 bases, the J end by 4 bases, with 14 bases between. The CDR3 nucleotides read TGCGCCAGCAGCCTCCGACAGGCCCCTTACAATGAGCAGTTCTTC. This encodes CASSLRQAPYNEQFF.